A selection of T cell receptor beta chains follows, all from one sample in a study of T cell responses to AZD1222 COVID-19 vaccine. Sequencing used immunoSEQ multiplex PCR; TCRdb keeps in-frame clones, though not all of them. This sample has tens of thousands of clones, with 70% to 90% found just once. The specimen comprised peripheral blood, sampled on day 0 of MenACWY control vaccination. Receptor source: an adult in good health. The CDR3 runs from the conserved cysteine through the conserved F or W. D genes are given only for firm matches. Rows may omit the clone size; those that give it use once, few, many or a size class.

v_gene	j_gene	d_gene	abundance	len	CDR3aa	CDR3nt
TRBV6-5	TRBJ1-1	-	once	15	CASSYSGFAYTEAFF	TGTGCCAGCAGTTACTCGGGGTTCGCCTACACTGAAGCTTTCTTT
TRBV7-7	TRBJ1-5	-	-	12	CASSPPDQPQHF	TGTGCCAGCAGCCCCCCTGACCAGCCCCAGCATTTT
TRBV27	TRBJ1-5	-	-	13	CASRPGSNQPQHF	TGTGCCAGCAGGCCGGGTAGCAATCAGCCCCAGCATTTT
TRBV5-1	TRBJ2-3	TRBD2	-	17	CASSLEGRGFGTDTQYF	TGCGCCAGCAGCTTGGAAGGGCGGGGGTTCGGCACAGATACGCAGTATTTT
TRBV30	TRBJ1-5	-	-	14	CAWSVLGVNQPQHF	TGTGCCTGGAGTGTACTAGGGGTGAATCAGCCCCAGCATTTT
TRBV7-8	TRBJ2-7	-	-	17	CASSRMSDQGKAGEQYF	TGTGCCAGCAGCCGGATGTCGGACCAGGGGAAGGCGGGCGAGCAGTACTTC
TRBV25-1	TRBJ2-1	TRBD1	-	18	CASSEYISTGEAGNEQFF	TGTGCCAGCAGTGAATATATTTCGACAGGGGAGGCTGGCAATGAGCAGTTCTTC
TRBV7-2	TRBJ1-5	-	-	16	CASSLLGQTSNQPQHF	TGTGCCAGCAGCTTACTAGGCCAAACCAGCAATCAGCCCCAGCATTTT
TRBV7-9	TRBJ1-2	TRBD1	-	15	CASSPPLTGEDGYTF	TGTGCCAGCAGCCCCCCCCTAACAGGGGAAGATGGCTACACCTTC
TRBV27	TRBJ2-3	-	-	15	CASSLYGRDTDTQYF	TGTGCCAGCAGTTTATACGGGAGAGACACAGATACGCAGTATTTT
TRBV7-3	TRBJ1-2	-	few	13	CASSTSSVRGYTF	TGTGCCAGCAGCACGAGTTCTGTGCGGGGCTACACCTTC
TRBV28	TRBJ2-7	TRBD1	-	16	CASGPSSGQGSYEQYF	TGTGCCAGCGGCCCCTCATCGGGACAGGGTTCCTACGAGCAGTACTTC
TRBV29-1	TRBJ1-1	-	-	13	CSVEETGPTEAFF	TGCAGCGTTGAAGAAACAGGCCCCACTGAAGCTTTCTTT
TRBV18	TRBJ2-5	TRBD2	-	12	CASSPPSGRRDF	TGTGCCAGCTCACCACCTAGCGGGAGAAGGGACTTC
TRBV9	TRBJ2-7	-	-	14	CASSSHSNAYEQYF	TGTGCCAGCAGCTCTCACAGTAACGCCTACGAGCAGTACTTC
TRBV28	TRBJ2-3	-	-	17	CASLPLGPTGSTDTQYF	TGTGCCAGCCTCCCCCTGGGACCAACAGGGTCCACAGATACGCAGTATTTT
TRBV29-1	TRBJ2-5	TRBD2	-	13	CSPGLAGEETQYF	TGCAGCCCGGGACTAGCGGGAGAGGAGACCCAGTACTTC
TRBV19	TRBJ1-2	TRBD1	-	15	CASIATQGANYGYTF	TGTGCCAGTATTGCTACCCAGGGGGCTAACTATGGCTACACCTTC
TRBV5-1	TRBJ2-1	-	-	13	CASRVLQGNEQFF	TGCGCCAGCAGGGTCCTTCAGGGGAATGAGCAGTTCTTC
TRBV5-1	TRBJ2-1	TRBD2	-	14	CASSWGTSGNEQFF	TGCGCCAGCAGCTGGGGGACTAGCGGGAATGAGCAGTTCTTC
TRBV19	TRBJ2-1	TRBD2	-	15	CASSIGTSSYNEQFF	TGTGCCAGTAGTATCGGGACTAGCTCCTACAATGAGCAGTTCTTC
TRBV5-1	TRBJ2-7	TRBD1	-	14	CASSLVGTVYEQYF	TGCGCCAGCAGCTTGGTTGGGACAGTCTACGAGCAGTACTTC
TRBV4-3	TRBJ2-2	TRBD2	-	17	CASSQGRAGGRSGELFF	TGCGCCAGCAGCCAAGGTAGGGCGGGAGGGCGGTCCGGGGAGCTGTTTTTT
TRBV29-1	TRBJ1-2	-	-	13	CSVDLPGPYGYTF	TGCAGCGTTGATCTTCCAGGGCCCTATGGCTACACCTTC
TRBV12-3/TRBV12-4	TRBJ2-1	-	-	12	CASSLGYNEQFF	TGTGCCAGCAGTTTGGGCTATAATGAGCAGTTCTTC
TRBV6-4	TRBJ2-1	-	-	13	CASSDRTAGEQFF	TGTGCCAGCAGTGACCGGACGGCGGGTGAGCAGTTCTTC
TRBV5-8	TRBJ1-1	-	-	15	CASSLDRLMNTEAFF	TGTGCCAGCAGCTTGGACAGACTAATGAACACTGAAGCTTTCTTT
TRBV27	TRBJ1-2	-	-	14	CASSSNRAGYGYTF	TGTGCCAGCAGTTCGAACAGAGCAGGCTATGGCTACACCTTC
TRBV7-2	TRBJ2-2	-	-	14	CASRIDLEVGELFF	TGTGCCAGCAGGATTGACCTGGAGGTCGGGGAGCTGTTTTTT
TRBV5-6	TRBJ2-7	-	-	15	CASSLGHRPTYEQYF	TGTGCCAGCAGCTTGGGTCACCGGCCCACCTACGAGCAGTACTTC
TRBV5-6	TRBJ2-7	-	-	12	CASSLWGHEQYF	TGTGCCAGCAGTTTGTGGGGGCACGAGCAGTACTTC
TRBV4-1	TRBJ2-1	TRBD2	-	15	CASSHRTSGIGEQFF	TGCGCCAGCAGCCATCGGACTAGCGGGATTGGTGAGCAGTTCTTC
TRBV2	TRBJ2-1	TRBD2	-	15	CASGPSGGPYNEQFF	TGTGCCAGCGGTCCTTCGGGAGGGCCCTACAATGAGCAGTTCTTC
TRBV18	TRBJ2-1	TRBD2	-	12	CASSPAGDEQFF	TGTGCCAGCTCACCGGCGGGGGATGAGCAGTTCTTC
TRBV18	TRBJ2-7	-	-	12	CASSPMEYEQYF	TGTGCCAGCTCACCAATGGAGTACGAGCAGTACTTC
TRBV4-3	TRBJ2-2	-	-	16	CASSQDVASVTGELFF	TGCGCCAGCAGCCAAGATGTGGCTAGCGTCACCGGGGAGCTGTTTTTT
TRBV7-8	TRBJ1-6	-	-	14	CASRADTYNSPLHF	TGTGCCAGCAGGGCGGATACTTATAATTCACCCCTCCACTTT
TRBV9	TRBJ1-1	-	-	12	CASGGSLPGAFF	TGTGCCAGCGGGGGTTCCCTCCCGGGAGCTTTCTTT
TRBV4-2	TRBJ2-1	-	once	15	CASSQEGGTYNEQFF	TGTGCCAGCAGCCAAGAAGGGGGAACCTACAATGAGCAGTTCTTC
TRBV7-2	TRBJ2-1	TRBD2	-	13	CASSTGTTNEQFF	TGTGCCAGCAGCACCGGGACTACTAATGAGCAGTTCTTC
TRBV7-9	TRBJ1-3	-	-	17	CASSKGTVRESGNTIYF	TGTGCCAGCAGCAAAGGGACCGTGCGGGAGTCGGGAAACACCATATATTTT
TRBV7-3	TRBJ2-3	-	-	13	CASSFRDTDTQYF	TGTGCCAGCAGCTTTAGAGACACAGATACGCAGTATTTT
TRBV6-5	TRBJ2-1	TRBD2	-	12	CASSLQRGEQFF	TGTGCCAGCAGTTTGCAGCGGGGTGAGCAGTTCTTC
TRBV29-1	TRBJ1-2	-	-	16	CSVDGGLGRLNYGYTF	TGCAGCGTTGACGGAGGGTTAGGGAGACTTAACTATGGCTACACCTTC